The present TCR beta chain was sequenced within a study of preoperative IRX-2 immunotherapy in early breast cancer. The method was immunoSEQ multiplex PCR; TCRdb's version includes in-frame clones alone and lacks a portion of them. The profile shows about 67,000 clones, 94% of them singletons. The sample's treatment: preoperative locoregional IRX-2 cytokine immunotherapy. Preoperative locoregional IRX-2 cytokine immunotherapy was tested in the phase Ib source study. This CDR3 region has 15 residues. The germline CDR1 and CDR2 sequences are LNHNV and YYDKDF (reference sequence). Between the trimmed V and J ends, which lost 9 bases and 8 bases, there was a span of 22 bases.

The material was obtained from a patient treated with IRX-2 immunotherapy. The receptor comes from a human donor with breast cancer. The chain joins TRBV15 to TRBJ1-4, with D possibly TRBD1 on 6 matching bases. CDR3 coding DNA: TGTGCCACGCTCGGGATGACAGGCGGAGCCGAAAAACTGTTTTTT. Its protein product is CATLGMTGGAEKLFF.